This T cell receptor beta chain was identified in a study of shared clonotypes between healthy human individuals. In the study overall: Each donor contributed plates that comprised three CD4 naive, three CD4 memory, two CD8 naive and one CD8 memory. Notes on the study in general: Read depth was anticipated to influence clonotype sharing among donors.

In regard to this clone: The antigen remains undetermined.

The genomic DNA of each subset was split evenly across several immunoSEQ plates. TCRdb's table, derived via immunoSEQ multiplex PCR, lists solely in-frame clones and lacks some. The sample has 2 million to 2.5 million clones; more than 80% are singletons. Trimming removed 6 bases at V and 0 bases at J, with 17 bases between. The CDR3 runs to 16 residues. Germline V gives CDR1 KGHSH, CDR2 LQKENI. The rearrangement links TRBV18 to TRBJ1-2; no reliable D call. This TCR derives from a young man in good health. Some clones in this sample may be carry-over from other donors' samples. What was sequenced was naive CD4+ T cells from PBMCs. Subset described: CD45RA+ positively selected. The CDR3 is CASSLPLTSTNYGYTF. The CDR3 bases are TGTGCCAGCTCGTTACCACTGACATCAACTAACTATGGCTACACCTTC.